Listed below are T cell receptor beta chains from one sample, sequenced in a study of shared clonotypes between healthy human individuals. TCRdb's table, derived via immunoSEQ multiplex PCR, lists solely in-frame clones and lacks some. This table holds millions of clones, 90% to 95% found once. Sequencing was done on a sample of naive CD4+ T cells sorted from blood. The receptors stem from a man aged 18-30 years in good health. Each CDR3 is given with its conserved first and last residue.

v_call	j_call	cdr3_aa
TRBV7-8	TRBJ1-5	CASTPSNSNQPQHF
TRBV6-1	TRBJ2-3	CASRSGLAGTDTQYF
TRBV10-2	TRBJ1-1	CASISGIPRTEAFF
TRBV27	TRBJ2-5	CASTPTGLAVGKTQYF
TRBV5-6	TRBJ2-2	CASSLQGGPGELFF
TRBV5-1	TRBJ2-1	CASSLEAGAYNEQFF
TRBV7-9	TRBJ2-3	CASSRPLLLSTDTQYF
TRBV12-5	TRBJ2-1	CASGLGGRNEQFF
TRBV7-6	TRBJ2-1	CASSLRPHGHNEQFF
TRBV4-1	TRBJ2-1	CASSQDRLSDEQFF
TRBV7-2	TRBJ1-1	CASSLTGLNTEAFF
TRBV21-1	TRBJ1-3	CASSKVAGQLHSGNTIYF
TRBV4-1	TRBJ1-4	CASSPSRGTTNEKLFF
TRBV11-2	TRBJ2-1	CASSKYGEDLRYEQFF
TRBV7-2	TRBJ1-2	CASSPEGLHYGYTF
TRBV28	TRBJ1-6	CASIEGTKESPLHF
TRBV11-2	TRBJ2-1	CASTLTGGDNPGEQFF
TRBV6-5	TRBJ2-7	CASSYSSQGYEQYF
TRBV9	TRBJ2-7	CASSPQGAIYEQYF
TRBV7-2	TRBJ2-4	CASSLGLATKAKNIQYF
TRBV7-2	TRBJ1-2	CASSLGRTGSGYTF
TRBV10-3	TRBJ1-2	CAISESLDYGYTF
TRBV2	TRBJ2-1	CASSEELAGGDEQFF
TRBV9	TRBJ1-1	CASSVESHVRGGNTEAFF
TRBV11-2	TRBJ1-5	CASSLALNQPQHF
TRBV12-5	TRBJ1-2	CASGLTSLYGYTF
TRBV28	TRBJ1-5	CASSFIGGGNQPQHF
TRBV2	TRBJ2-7	CASILAGGGVYEQYF